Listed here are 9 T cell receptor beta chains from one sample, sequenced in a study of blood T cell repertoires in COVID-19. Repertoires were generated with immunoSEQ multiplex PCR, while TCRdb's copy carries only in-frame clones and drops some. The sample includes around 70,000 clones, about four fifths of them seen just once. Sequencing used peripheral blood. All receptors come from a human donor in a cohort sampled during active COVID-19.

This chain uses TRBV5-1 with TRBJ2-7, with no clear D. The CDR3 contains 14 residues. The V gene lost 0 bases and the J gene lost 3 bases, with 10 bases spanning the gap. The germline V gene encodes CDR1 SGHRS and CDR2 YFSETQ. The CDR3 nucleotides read TGCGCCAGCAGCTTGGGTCAGGCCCTCTACGAGCAGTACTTC. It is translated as CASSLGQALYEQYF.

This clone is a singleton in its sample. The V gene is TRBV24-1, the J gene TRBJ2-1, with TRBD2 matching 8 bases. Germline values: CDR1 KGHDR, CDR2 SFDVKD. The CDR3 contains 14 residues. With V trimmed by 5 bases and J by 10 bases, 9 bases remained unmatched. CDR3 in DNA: TGTGCCACCAGTGTGGCGGGAGGCCACCCGGAGCAGTTCTTC. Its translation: CATSVAGGHPEQFF.

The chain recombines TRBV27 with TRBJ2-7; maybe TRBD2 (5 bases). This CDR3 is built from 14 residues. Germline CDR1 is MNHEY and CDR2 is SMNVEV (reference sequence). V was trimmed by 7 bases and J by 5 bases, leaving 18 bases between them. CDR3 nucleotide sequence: TGTGCCAGCATGGCTAGCCGAGTTCGGGACGAGCAGTACTTC. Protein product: CASMASRVRDEQYF.

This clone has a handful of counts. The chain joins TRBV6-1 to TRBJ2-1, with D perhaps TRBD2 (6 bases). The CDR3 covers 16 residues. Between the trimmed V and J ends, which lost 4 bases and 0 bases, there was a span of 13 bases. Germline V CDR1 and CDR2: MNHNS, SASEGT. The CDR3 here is CASSGSSDLSYNEQFF. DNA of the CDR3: TGTGCCAGCAGTGGATCTAGCGACCTCTCCTACAATGAGCAGTTCTTC.

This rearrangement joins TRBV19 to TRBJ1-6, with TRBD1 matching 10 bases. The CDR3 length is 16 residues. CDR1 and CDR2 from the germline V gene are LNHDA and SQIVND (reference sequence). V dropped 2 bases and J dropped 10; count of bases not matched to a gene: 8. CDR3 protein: CASSITRTGGQSPLHF. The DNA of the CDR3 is TGTGCCAGTAGTATAACCCGGACAGGGGGTCAATCACCCCTCCACTTT.

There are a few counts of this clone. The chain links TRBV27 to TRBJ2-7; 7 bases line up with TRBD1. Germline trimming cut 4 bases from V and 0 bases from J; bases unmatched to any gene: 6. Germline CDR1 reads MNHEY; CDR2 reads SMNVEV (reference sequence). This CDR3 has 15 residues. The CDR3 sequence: CASSSLRDSSYEQYF. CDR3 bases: TGTGCCAGCAGTTCGCTCCGGGACAGCTCCTACGAGCAGTACTTC.

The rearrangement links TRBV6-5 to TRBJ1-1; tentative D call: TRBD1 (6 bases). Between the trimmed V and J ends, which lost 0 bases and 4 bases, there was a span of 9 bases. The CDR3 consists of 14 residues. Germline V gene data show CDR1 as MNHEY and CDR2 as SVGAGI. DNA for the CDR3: TGTGCCAGCAGTTACTCGCAGGGGTCCACTGAAGCTTTCTTT. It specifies CASSYSQGSTEAFF.

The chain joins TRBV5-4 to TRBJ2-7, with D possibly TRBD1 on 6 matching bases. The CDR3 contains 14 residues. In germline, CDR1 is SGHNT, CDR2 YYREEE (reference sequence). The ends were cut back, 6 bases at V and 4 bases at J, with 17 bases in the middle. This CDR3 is CASNRQGTEYEQYF. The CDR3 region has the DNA TGTGCCAGCAATCGGCAGGGGACCGAGTACGAGCAGTACTTC.

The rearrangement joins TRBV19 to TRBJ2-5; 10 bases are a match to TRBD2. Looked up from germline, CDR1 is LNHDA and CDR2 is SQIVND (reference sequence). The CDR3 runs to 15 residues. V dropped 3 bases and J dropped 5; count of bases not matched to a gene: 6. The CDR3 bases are TGTGCCAGTAGTATCCTAGCGGGAGACGAGGAGACCCAGTACTTC. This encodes CASSILAGDEETQYF.